This TCR beta chain was recorded in a study of blood T cell repertoires in COVID-19. The data were produced by immunoSEQ multiplex PCR, yet TCRdb's version contains in-frame clones alone and is incomplete. The table records roughly 170,000 clones, about four fifths of them present only once. Patients of the Seattle cohort, enrolled during active infection, were followed longitudinally. The V end was cut by 6 bases, the J end by 4 bases, with 19 bases between. There are 15 residues in the CDR3. The germline V gene encodes CDR1 SGDLS and CDR2 YYNGEE. What was sequenced was peripheral blood. The gene calls are TRBV9 and TRBJ1-2; TRBD1 might be the D (6 bases). The origin of this receptor is a woman aged 60 to 75 with COVID-19, enrolled during active disease. CDR3 in amino acids: CASTEEGGFGYGYTF. The DNA for the CDR3 is TGTGCCAGCACCGAGGAGGGGGGGTTTGGCTATGGCTACACCTTC.